The rows below give T cell receptor beta chains drawn from one sample of a study of T cell responses to AZD1222 COVID-19 vaccine. Produced via immunoSEQ multiplex PCR; TCRdb's table is partial and in-frame only. Found here are around 270,000 clones, almost 95% of them singletons; the top ten hold around 0.5%. Specimen: peripheral blood, collected 28 days after the second AZD1222 dose. Receptor source: an adult who received the AZD1222 COVID-19 vaccine. The CDR3 runs from the conserved cysteine through the conserved F or W. Each record gives: clone size, J gene, V gene, D gene, CDR3 DNA, CDR3 protein. The D gene is left open where the match is weak. Rows may omit the clone size; those that give it use once, few, many or a size class.

NA | TRBJ1-2 | TRBV9 | NA | TGTGCCAGCAGCACCCGCAGTAGGCGAACCTATGGCTACACCTTC | CASSTRSRRTYGYTF
NA | TRBJ2-2 | TRBV5-1 | TRBD2 | TGCGCCAGCAGCGTTAGCGGGGGCCGCGACACCGGGGAGCTGTTTTTT | CASSVSGGRDTGELFF
NA | TRBJ1-1 | TRBV7-8 | TRBD1 | TGTGCCAGCAGGGGCGGGACAGGGAACACTGAAGCTTTCTTT | CASRGGTGNTEAFF
NA | TRBJ1-6 | TRBV10-1 | NA | TGCGCCAGCAGCTTACCGAGGGACCCAACAAAAACCGAAATGGGTGGTCAAAAGTCACCCCTCCACTTT | CASSLPRDPTKTEMGGQKSPLHF
NA | TRBJ1-3 | TRBV19 | TRBD1 | TGTGCCAGTACTCAGGGGGACCGGCTCTCTGGAAACACCATATATTTT | CASTQGDRLSGNTIYF
once | TRBJ2-5 | TRBV6-1 | NA | TGTGCCAGCAGTGAGTGGGGGGCAAAGGAGACCCAGTACTTC | CASSEWGAKETQYF
NA | TRBJ2-5 | TRBV5-4 | NA | TGTGCCAGCAGCTCCCGTGGGGGCTTGGGAGAGACCCAGTACTTC | CASSSRGGLGETQYF
NA | TRBJ2-7 | TRBV5-1 | TRBD1 | TGCGCCAGCAGCTTGGTGAGACAGGGTCGGAGCTACGAGCAGTACTTC | CASSLVRQGRSYEQYF
NA | TRBJ2-7 | TRBV10-3 | NA | TGTGCCACCCTGGGGGCTGGACAGTTTGACTACGAGCAGTACTTC | CATLGAGQFDYEQYF
NA | TRBJ2-3 | TRBV2 | NA | TGTGCCAGCAGCGACCGGGAGAGCACAGATACGCAGTATTTT | CASSDRESTDTQYF
NA | TRBJ1-4 | TRBV28 | TRBD1 | TGTGCCAGCCTAACCCCCGGGACAGGGAATGAAAAACTGTTTTTT | CASLTPGTGNEKLFF
NA | TRBJ2-7 | TRBV11-1 | NA | TGTGCCAGCAGCTTAAAACTAGCCCAACCGCCCTACGAGCAGTACTTC | CASSLKLAQPPYEQYF
once | TRBJ2-1 | TRBV25-1 | NA | TGTGCCAGCAGCGGTCTCCGGGGCCAGGGTGGGCAGTTCTTC | CASSGLRGQGGQFF
few | TRBJ1-4 | TRBV27 | TRBD1 | TGTGCCAGCAGTTTAAGGGTCACAGGGGACCCGGCAACTAATGAAAAACTGTTTTTT | CASSLRVTGDPATNEKLFF
NA | TRBJ1-1 | TRBV6-6 | TRBD1 | TGTGCCAGCAGTCCAGGACAGGGGTGGACTGAAGCTTTCTTT | CASSPGQGWTEAFF
NA | TRBJ1-2 | TRBV6-1 | NA | TGTGCCAGCAGTGAATCGGGAGATATCTATGGCTACACCTTC | CASSESGDIYGYTF
NA | TRBJ1-2 | TRBV19 | NA | TGTGCCAGTAGCTCCGGACAACGGGGCCCTTATGGCTACACCTTC | CASSSGQRGPYGYTF
NA | TRBJ2-2 | TRBV2 | TRBD1 | TGTGCCAGCAGTCTACCGGGACAGGGGACCACCGGGGAGCTGTTTTTT | CASSLPGQGTTGELFF
NA | TRBJ2-1 | TRBV9 | NA | TGTGCCAGCAGCGTAGCGAGCAGGGCCTCTTTTAATGAGCAGTTCTTC | CASSVASRASFNEQFF
NA | TRBJ1-6 | TRBV19 | NA | TGTGCCAGTGCGGTCAGGGGTAATAATTCACCCCTCCACTTT | CASAVRGNNSPLHF
NA | TRBJ2-2 | TRBV6-5 | NA | TGTGCCAGCAAGGATCCAGGGTGGGCCGGGGAGCTGTTTTTT | CASKDPGWAGELFF
NA | TRBJ1-3 | TRBV27 | NA | TGTGCCAGTGTGTCGAGCTCTGGAAACACCATATATTTT | CASVSSSGNTIYF
NA | TRBJ2-3 | TRBV29-1 | NA | TGCAGCGTTGAAGGGGCCCCCGAAGGTAGCACAGATACGCAGTATTTT | CSVEGAPEGSTDTQYF
NA | TRBJ1-1 | TRBV11-2 | NA | TGTGCCAGCAGCTTAGTACCCCCAAAGGGCACGAACACTGAAGCTTTCTTT | CASSLVPPKGTNTEAFF
NA | TRBJ2-7 | TRBV11-2 | TRBD2 | TGTGCCAGCAGCTTATTTGGGACTAGCGGGAGAAGGACCTACGAGCAGTACTTC | CASSLFGTSGRRTYEQYF
NA | TRBJ2-7 | TRBV5-4 | NA | TGTGCCAGCAGCTTGGGACTAGGAGACGAGCAGTACTTC | CASSLGLGDEQYF
NA | TRBJ2-7 | TRBV13 | TRBD2 | TGTGCCAGCAGCCCGAGCGGGGTTCCCTCCTACGAGCAGTACTTC | CASSPSGVPSYEQYF
NA | TRBJ2-3 | TRBV6-1 | NA | TGTGCCAGCAGTGAGTCCCCGCGCAATACGCAGTATTTT | CASSESPRNTQYF
NA | TRBJ1-2 | TRBV27 | NA | TGTGCCAGCACAACCCCGGGATCAACCTATGGCTACACCTTC | CASTTPGSTYGYTF
NA | TRBJ1-5 | TRBV5-1 | NA | TGCGCCAGCAGCTTGGGAGACTCCGAGGGGGATCAGCCCCAGCATTTT | CASSLGDSEGDQPQHF
NA | TRBJ1-1 | TRBV3-1/TRBV3-2 | NA | TGTGCCAGCAGCCTTCCGGCCAGCCGCGCTTTCTTT | CASSLPASRAFF
NA | TRBJ2-7 | TRBV3-1/TRBV3-2 | NA | TGTGCCAGCAGCCAAGTAACCTACGGAGAGCAGTACTTC | CASSQVTYGEQYF
NA | TRBJ2-5 | TRBV15 | NA | TGTGCCACCAGCAGAGCTCTCACCCGGGCGCAAGAGACCCAGTACTTC | CATSRALTRAQETQYF
NA | TRBJ1-1 | TRBV28 | NA | TGTGCCAGCAGTCCGCCGGCCCGGGGATATCAGAACACTGAAGCTTTCTTT | CASSPPARGYQNTEAFF
once | TRBJ1-5 | TRBV28 | NA | TGTGCCAGCAGCCCGGGGGCGGATCAGCCCCAGCATTTT | CASSPGADQPQHF
NA | TRBJ2-1 | TRBV18 | NA | TGTGCCAGCTCACCACGGGTCAGGGGCGCTTTCCCAGACAATGAGCAGTTCTTC | CASSPRVRGAFPDNEQFF
NA | TRBJ2-7 | TRBV5-4 | TRBD1 | TGTGCCAGCAGCTTGGTTCAGGGGGCCCACGAGCAGTACTTC | CASSLVQGAHEQYF
NA | TRBJ2-7 | TRBV7-2 | NA | TGTGCCAGCAGCGTTCGGGGAGAGGCCTACGAGCAGTACTTC | CASSVRGEAYEQYF
once | TRBJ2-1 | TRBV5-1 | NA | TGCGCCAGCAGCTTGGGTAGGGAAAATGAGCAGTTCTTC | CASSLGRENEQFF
NA | TRBJ2-3 | TRBV19 | NA | TGTGCCAGTAGTATGGGGAGCACAGATACGCAGTATTTT | CASSMGSTDTQYF
NA | TRBJ1-1 | TRBV2 | NA | TGTGCCAGCAGGACTTATACAGGGACCACTGAAGCTTTCTTT | CASRTYTGTTEAFF